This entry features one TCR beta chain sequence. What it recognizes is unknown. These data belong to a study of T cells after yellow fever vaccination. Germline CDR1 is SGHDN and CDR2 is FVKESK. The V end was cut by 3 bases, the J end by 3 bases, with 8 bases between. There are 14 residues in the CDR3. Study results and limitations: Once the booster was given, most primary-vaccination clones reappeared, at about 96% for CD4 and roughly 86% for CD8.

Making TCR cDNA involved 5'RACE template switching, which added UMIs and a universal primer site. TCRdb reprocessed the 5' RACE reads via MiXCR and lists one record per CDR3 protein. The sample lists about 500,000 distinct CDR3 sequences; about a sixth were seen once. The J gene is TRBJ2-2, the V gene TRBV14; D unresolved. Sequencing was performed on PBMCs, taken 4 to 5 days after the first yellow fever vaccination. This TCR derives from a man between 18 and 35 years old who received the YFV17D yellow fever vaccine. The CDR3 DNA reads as TGTGCCAGCAGCCAGACGGTTTACACCGGGGAGCTGTTTTTT. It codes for CASSQTVYTGELFF. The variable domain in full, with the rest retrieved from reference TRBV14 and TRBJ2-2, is EAGVTQFPSHSVIEKGQTVTLRCDPISGHDNLYWYRRVMGKEIKFLLHFVKESKQDESGMPNNRFLAERTGGTYSTLKVQPAELEDSGVYFCASSQTVYTGELFFGEGSRLTVL.